These 21 T cell receptor beta chains were sequenced from one sample in a study of blood T cells in healthy people across ages (dated by TCRdb to the mid-2010s). Libraries were built with 5' RACE. The listed sequencing device is Illumina HiSeq 2500. A second PCR of roughly 7 to 12 cycles was performed with a sample-barcoded 5' primer and a J-beta primer mix. TCRdb itself trimmed the public reads at Q25 with fastp, ran MiXCR and retained productive beta chains. CDR3 protein sequences are deduplicated, and each keeps its most common genes and DNA. The sample contains 250,000 to 300,000 distinct CDR3 sequences, roughly a quarter of them found a single time. Around 30% of the sample comes from the top ten. Sequenced sample: blood. These receptors were taken from a woman in her seventies in good health.

This clonotype was seen more than once but under ten times. The genes are TRBV6-5 and TRBJ2-5; 8 bases align to TRBD1. Germline assignment: CDR1 MNHEY and CDR2 SVGAGI. The J segment lost 5 bases and the V segment lost 3 bases, leaving 5 bases of the junction unmatched. The CDR3 runs to 14 residues. CDR3 region: CASSYLDRVETQYF. Here the CDR3 DNA reads TGTGCCAGCAGTTATTTGGACAGGGTGGAGACCCAGTACTTC.

This clonotype showed up many times. The gene calls are TRBV6-5 and TRBJ2-1; 11 bases align to TRBD1. Germline-derived CDR1 and CDR2 are MNHEY and SVGAGI. This CDR3 is 14 amino acids long. Germline trimming cut 10 bases from V and 7 bases from J; bases unmatched to any gene: 9. This CDR3 is CATTPGQGVNEQFF. The CDR3, as DNA: TGTGCCACGACCCCGGGACAGGGGGTAAATGAGCAGTTCTTC.

This chain links TRBV29-1 with TRBJ1-1; TRBD1 matches 7 bases. This CDR3 has 15 residues. With V trimmed by 4 bases and J by 0 bases, 8 bases remained unmatched. CDR1 is SQVTM, CDR2 ANQGSEA, per germline. The CDR3 sequence is CSVGGNRGVNTEAFF. DNA for the CDR3: TGCAGCGTTGGCGGGAACAGGGGTGTGAACACTGAAGCTTTCTTT.

This clonotype was recorded a few times. This chain joins TRBV15 and TRBJ2-1; 8 nucleotides align to TRBD2. The J call may be wrong; the DNA end is better matched by TRBJ2-5. CDR3 length equals 14 residues. Germline CDR1 LNHNV, CDR2 YYDKDF (reference sequence). The CDR3 loop reads CATSRDRGGKTQYF. CDR3 DNA sequence: TGTGCCACCAGCAGAGACCGGGGGGGGAAGACCCAGTACTTC.

The genes are TRBV29-1 and TRBJ2-7, with D perhaps TRBD2 (6 bases). Per the germline V gene, CDR1 is SQVTM and CDR2 is ANQGSEA. The CDR3 is 12 residues long. V was shortened by 7 bases and J by 1 base, with 11 bases between the two germline ends. The CDR3 reads CSGGDPSYEQYF. CDR3 bases: TGCAGCGGGGGGGACCCGTCCTACGAGCAGTACTTC.

This clonotype has more than one count but fewer than ten. The chain uses TRBV12-3 or TRBV12-4 and TRBJ2-7; tentatively, D is TRBD2 (5 bases). The better agreement between TRBJ2-1 and the DNA end casts doubt on the J call. The CDR3 extends over 12 amino acids. Written as DNA, the CDR3 is TGTGCCAGCAGTTTGACTATCCGAGAGCAGTTCTTC. It encodes CASSLTIREQFF.

The chain couples TRBV20-1 to TRBJ2-7; TRBD1 agrees at 7 bases. V lost 2 bases to trimming and J lost 1 base; unmatched junction nucleotides: 8. The CDR3 length is 15 residues. Germline V CDR1 and CDR2: DFQATT, SNEGSKA (reference sequence). The DNA of the CDR3 is TGCAGTGCTAGAAGTGACAGGGCGTTATCCTACGAGCAGTACTTC. Translating it yields CSARSDRALSYEQYF.

This chain links TRBV29-1 with TRBJ1-1; the D is unclear. Looked up from germline, CDR1 is SQVTM and CDR2 is ANQGSEA. This CDR3 contains 13 residues. V was pared by 5 bases and J by 0 bases, with 10 bases between. In DNA form, the CDR3 reads TGCAGCGTTTTCCTAGGTATGAACACTGAAGCTTTCTTT. Protein sequence: CSVFLGMNTEAFF.

The V gene is TRBV6-5, the J gene TRBJ2-3; 7 nucleotides align to TRBD1. V was pared by 0 bases and J by 3 bases, with 6 bases of the junction left unmatched. The V gene's germline CDR1 is MNHEY and CDR2 SVGAGI. This CDR3 comprises 16 residues. The CDR3 is CASSYSIGQVTDTQYF. The CDR3 nucleotides read TGTGCCAGCAGTTACTCGATTGGACAGGTGACAGATACGCAGTATTTT.

The genes are TRBV28 and TRBJ1-5, with D tentatively TRBD1 (6 bases). Trimming took 5 bases from V and 5 from J, leaving 16 bases between them. The CDR3 spans 15 residues. In germline, CDR1 is MDHEN, CDR2 SYDVKM. CDR3 amino acids: CASSTQGRGDQPQHF. CDR3 sequence (DNA): TGTGCCAGCAGTACGCAGGGGAGGGGGGATCAGCCCCAGCATTTT. The full variable domain, with the rest looked up from reference TRBV28 and TRBJ1-5, is DVKVTQSSRYLVKRTGEKVFLECVQDMDHENMFWYRQDPGLGLRLIYFSYDVKMKEKGDIPEGYSVSREKKERFSLILESASTNQTSMYLCASSTQGRGDQPQHFGDGTRLSIL.

This clonotype was counted many times. The chain carries TRBV18 and TRBJ1-1; D remains ambiguous. This CDR3 is built from 14 residues. Trimming took off 6 bases at V and 1 base at J, with 12 bases between the two ends. The germline CDR1 and CDR2 sequences are KGHSH and LQKENI. The CDR3 spells CASSPSSGNTEAFF. CDR3 sequence (DNA): TGTGCCAGCTCTCCGTCTTCGGGGAACACTGAAGCTTTCTTT.

CDR3 nucleotide sequence: TGTGCCAGCAGTTTATCTGGGACGAAGCGATACAATGAGCAGTTCTTC. Amino acid sequence: CASSLSGTKRYNEQFF. V and J are TRBV12-3 or TRBV12-4 and TRBJ2-1; D may match TRBD1 or TRBD2 (5 bases each). V dropped 2 bases and J dropped 4 bases, with 15 bases sitting between them. This CDR3 region has 16 residues.

This clonotype came up a few times. V is TRBV9 and J is TRBJ1-1, with D tentatively TRBD1 (5 bases). Trimming cost V 3 bases and J 4 bases, with 10 bases left between them. CDR1 is SGDLS, CDR2 YYNGEE, per germline. The CDR3 has 13 residues. In DNA, the CDR3 is TGTGCCAGCAGCGCTGGGGCGGGCACTGAAGCTTTCTTT. It codes for CASSAGAGTEAFF.

As regards this clonotype: Germline is not matched at one junction end, which may reflect a read error. The V call is TRBV7-2, the J call TRBJ2-1; D not resolved. In germline, CDR1 is SGHTA, CDR2 FQGNSA. The CDR3 is made up of 15 amino acids. CDR3 sequence (DNA): TGTGCCAGCAGCTTAGGAAGAAACCCCTACAATGAGCAGTCCTTC. Translating it yields CASSLGRNPYNEQSF.

This clonotype was counted between two and nine times. The rearrangement joins TRBV5-1 to TRBJ2-4; D could derive from TRBD1 or TRBD2 (6 bases each). Trimming took 0 bases from V and 4 from J, leaving 17 bases between them. The CDR3 is made up of 17 amino acids. Germline V gene sequence: CDR1 SGHRS, CDR2 YFSETQ. CDR3 amino acids: CASSLAGGQGAKNIQYF. The CDR3 DNA follows: TGCGCCAGCAGCTTGGCCGGGGGACAAGGAGCGAAAAACATTCAGTACTTC.

A few counts support this clonotype. The rearrangement joins TRBV28 to TRBJ2-3; TRBD2 might be the D (6 bases). Germline values: CDR1 MDHEN, CDR2 SYDVKM. The ends were cut back, 6 bases at V and 2 bases at J, with 18 bases in the middle. CDR3 size: 16 residues. CDR3 region: CASSGPVSGDTDTQYF. CDR3 in DNA: TGTGCCAGCAGCGGTCCCGTGTCGGGAGACACAGATACGCAGTATTTT.

The genes are TRBV7-2 and TRBJ2-4; the D gene is possibly TRBD1 (6 bases). V gave up 5 bases and J gave up 0 bases, with 14 bases separating them. The germline V gene has CDR1 SGHTA and CDR2 FQGNSA. The CDR3 extends over 16 amino acids. CDR3 loop: CASSRTTGGAKNIQYF. CDR3 coding DNA: TGTGCCAGCAGCCGGACGACAGGAGGAGCCAAAAACATTCAGTACTTC.

This chain joins TRBV3-1 and TRBJ1-4; tentative D call: TRBD1 (5 bases). CDR3 size: 19 residues. V was shortened by 0 bases and J by 1 base, with 18 bases between the two germline ends. CDR1 and CDR2 from the germline V gene are LGHDT and YNNKEL (reference sequence). The CDR3 DNA is TGTGCCAGCAGCCAAGATCGGTGGGGGACCTCCAAAACTAATGAAAAACTGTTTTTT. Protein sequence: CASSQDRWGTSKTNEKLFF.

This clonotype was seen a handful of times. The chain combines TRBV5-1 with TRBJ2-5, with 13 bases that match TRBD2. J was trimmed by 4 bases and V by 4 bases; bases with no gene match: 4. The CDR3 contains 15 residues. Per the germline V gene, CDR1 is SGHRS and CDR2 is YFSETQ. CDR3 DNA: TGCGCCAGCAGCAACCGGACTAGCGGGAGAGAGACCCAGTACTTC. It yields the protein CASSNRTSGRETQYF.

Only a few counts were recorded for this clonotype. This chain links TRBV11-2 with TRBJ2-1; 10 bases are shared with TRBD2. This CDR3 is built from 15 residues. V dropped 5 bases and J dropped 3; count of bases not matched to a gene: 4. Germline V gives CDR1 SGHAT, CDR2 FQNNGV. The CDR3 nucleotides are TGTGCCAGCAGCCCTAGCGGGAGACTCTACAATGAGCAGTTCTTC. Its translation: CASSPSGRLYNEQFF. The variable domain in full, with the rest retrieved from reference TRBV11-2 and TRBJ2-1, is EAGVAQSPRYKIIEKRQSVAFWCNPISGHATLYWYQQILGQGPKLLIQFQNNGVVDDSQLPKDRFSAERLKGVDSTLKIQPAKLEDSAVYLCASSPSGRLYNEQFFGPGTRLTVL.

This rearrangement joins TRBV2 to TRBJ2-7; possible D gene TRBD2, 6 bases. V lost 6 bases and J 3 bases, leaving 9 bases between the germline ends. The CDR3 consists of 12 residues. The germline V gene has CDR1 SNHLY and CDR2 FYNNEI. The DNA for the CDR3 is TGTGCCAGCAGCGGGGACTTCTACGAGCAGTACTTC. Its protein is CASSGDFYEQYF.